What follows are 15 T cell receptor beta chains derived from one specimen sequenced in a study of T cells in Graves' hyperthyroidism and ophthalmopathy. Regions amplified from RNA transcripts were the TCR beta CDR3 regions. HTBI primers drove first-round RT-PCR of the TCR CDR3. MiXCR, run by TCRdb on the multiplex PCR reads, gives a single entry per CDR3 protein. The table lists 280,000 or so distinct CDR3 sequences, 25% of them singletons. Sequencing was performed on blood. The receptors stem from a man aged 40-49 years with Graves' hyperthyroidism that later progressed to Graves' ophthalmopathy.

This clonotype was observed many times. This may stem from a read error, because a much larger clone lies one nucleotide away. The rearrangement links TRBV29-1 to TRBJ2-7, with D possibly TRBD1 on 5 matching bases. The CDR3 sequence is 13 residues long. The V end was cut by 7 bases, the J end by 2 bases, with 15 bases between. Germline V gene data show CDR1 as SQVTM and CDR2 as ANQGSEA. The CDR3 sequence is CSATQWGPYEQYF. The CDR3 DNA reads as TGCAGCGCTACACAGTGGGGCCCCTACGAGCAGTACTTC.

At least ten counts were recorded for this clonotype. The chain employs TRBV4-2 and TRBJ2-7, with 10 bases that match TRBD2. The CDR3 runs 15 residues. Per germline, CDR1 LGHNA and CDR2 YNFKEQ. J lost 4 bases, V lost 6 bases, and 9 bases had no gene match. The CDR3: CASSFAGTSAYEQYF. CDR3 coding DNA: TGTGCCAGCAGTTTCGCCGGGACTAGCGCATACGAGCAGTACTTC.

In its sample, this clonotype was seen many times. The V gene is TRBV3-1, the J gene TRBJ1-2; TRBD1 matches at 8 bases. V shed 6 bases, J shed 4 bases, and the junction held 10 bases outside the gene matches. Germline V gene data show CDR1 as LGHDT and CDR2 as YNNKEL (reference sequence). The CDR3 extends over 15 amino acids. In DNA, the CDR3 is TGTGCCAGCAGTCCGGCCAGGGGGCTGGTCTATGGCTACACCTTC. Translating gives CASSPARGLVYGYTF.

This clonotype occurred many times. The CDR3 nucleotides read TGTGCCTGGAGGTGGAACACTGAAGCTTTCTTT. Its translation is CAWRWNTEAFF. The chain joins TRBV30 to TRBJ1-1; no clear D. The ends were cut back, 3 bases at V and 1 base at J, with 3 bases in the middle. The CDR3 is made up of 11 amino acids. Germline CDR1 is GTSNPN and CDR2 is SVGIG (reference sequence).

This clonotype was seen repeatedly, ten times or more. The genes are TRBV4-2 and TRBJ2-2, with D maybe TRBD2 (5 bases). Germline CDR1 and CDR2: LGHNA and YNFKEQ. The CDR3 runs to 16 residues. Trimming cost V 0 bases and J 5 bases, with 13 bases left between them. CDR3 loop: CASSQDRRGDTGELFF. The CDR3 nucleotides are TGTGCCAGCAGCCAAGATCGTCGGGGAGATACCGGGGAGCTGTTTTTT.

The sample holds a few counts of this clonotype. The J gene is TRBJ1-1, the V gene TRBV20-1, with TRBD1 matching 7 bases. The CDR3 spans 17 residues. Germline CDR1 and CDR2: DFQATT and SNEGSKA (reference sequence). V lost 1 base and J lost 0; bases outside the gene matches: 11. The CDR3 here is CSARVSTGAGVNTEAFF. The CDR3 nucleotides are TGCAGTGCTAGAGTTTCTACAGGGGCGGGGGTGAACACTGAAGCTTTCTTT.

Remarks on this clonotype: The junction differs from germline at one of its ends, possibly a read error. V is TRBV4-1 and J is TRBJ1-5; possibly TRBD1 for D (6 bases). CDR1 is MGHRA and CDR2 is YSYEKL in the germline V gene. This CDR3 has 16 amino acids. This CDR3 is CASSQEAGVSNQSQHF. For the CDR3, the DNA is TGCGCCAGCAGCCAAGAGGCAGGGGTGAGCAATCAGTCCCAGCATTTT.

The chain links TRBV30 to TRBJ2-5; D is unclear. CDR1 GTSNPN and CDR2 SVGIG come from the germline V gene (reference sequence). Trimming shortened V by 1 base and J by 2 bases, and 11 bases separated the two germline ends. CDR3 length: 14 amino acids. This CDR3 is CAWSGALLQETQYF. CDR3 DNA sequence: TGTGCCTGGAGTGGGGCGCTACTTCAAGAGACCCAGTACTTC.

The chain has TRBV6-1 and TRBJ1-5; the D is unclear. This CDR3 comprises 16 residues. Between the trimmed V and J ends, which lost 5 bases and 6 bases, there was a span of 20 bases. The V gene's germline CDR1 is MNHNS and CDR2 SASEGT. The CDR3 region has the DNA TGTGCCAGCAGTCCCCAGGACCCAATAGGCCCTCAGCCCCAGCATTTT. It translates to CASSPQDPIGPQPQHF.

The genes are TRBV19 and TRBJ1-1; D possibly corresponds to TRBD1 (5 bases). This CDR3 has 14 amino acids. Germline V lookup: CDR1 LNHDA, CDR2 SQIVND (reference sequence). V was cut by 7 bases and J by 1 base, with 13 bases left in between. CDR3 in DNA: TGTGCCAGTACCCCAGGGTTGGAGAACACTGAAGCTTTCTTT. The encoded protein is CASTPGLENTEAFF.

At least ten counts were recorded for this clonotype. The chain is built from TRBV7-3 and TRBJ2-1, with 12 bases lining up with TRBD2. Germline assignment: CDR1 SGHTA and CDR2 FQGTGA. The V and J ends lost 5 bases and 9 bases, in that order; junction bases with no gene match: 14. The CDR3 has 17 amino acids. The CDR3 nucleotides read TGTGCCAGCAGCCAGATGGGTCTAGCGGGAGGGTCAGGTGAGCAGTTCTTC. Its translation is CASSQMGLAGGSGEQFF.

The chain couples TRBV20-1 to TRBJ1-2, with D perhaps TRBD1 (5 bases). V gave up 0 bases and J gave up 4 bases, with 9 bases separating them. The CDR3 has 13 amino acids. Germline CDR1 is DFQATT and CDR2 is SNEGSKA (reference sequence). The CDR3 nucleotides read TGCAGTGCTAGAGACCAGGGTCCCTATGGCTACACCTTC. This translates into CSARDQGPYGYTF.

This clonotype appeared a few times. With a much larger clone just one base away, this may be a read error. The genes are TRBV5-1 and TRBJ2-7; D not resolved. The CDR3 covers 16 residues. Germline CDR1 is SGHRS and CDR2 is YFSETQ. The CDR3 DNA follows: TGCGCCAGCAGTAAGAGGCTCCAGTCGATGGGTTACGGGCAGTACTTC. This sequence encodes CASSKRLQSMGYGQYF.

The chain carries TRBV12-3 or TRBV12-4 and TRBJ1-5, with D perhaps matching TRBD1 (6 bases). Trimming pared 6 bases from V and 4 bases from J, leaving 16 bases between. This CDR3 has 15 residues. The CDR3 nucleotides are TGTGCCAGCAGAGATAAAGGGGGTGGTAATCAGCCCCAGCATTTT. Translating gives CASRDKGGGNQPQHF.

Only one count was recorded for this clonotype. This rearrangement joins TRBV6-1 to TRBJ2-7, with 14 bases fitting TRBD2. The trim removed 6 bases at V and 12 bases at J, leaving 7 bases unmatched. Per germline, CDR1 MNHNS and CDR2 SASEGT. There are 13 residues in the CDR3. Written as DNA, the CDR3 is TGTGCCAGCAGCGGGACTAGCGGGAGTCATAGGTACTTC. It codes for CASSGTSGSHRYF.